This T cell receptor beta chain comes out of a study of OX40 agonist ivuxolimab in advanced cancers. From germline, CDR1 is KGHSH and CDR2 LQKENI. Trimming took 5 bases from V and 4 from J, leaving 15 bases between them. The CDR3 runs to 14 residues. Note on this clone: Its antigen is undetermined.

Study observations and caveats: At doses 0.1 to 3.0 mg/kg, CD4+ and CD8+ clones expanded. Specificity for antigen went undetermined in the expanded peripheral T cells.

Using immunoSEQ multiplex PCR, the repertoire was profiled, and TCRdb retains in-frame clones only, with some absent. The sample carries around 94,000 clones, roughly 90% recorded once. This chain uses TRBV18 with TRBJ2-7; TRBD2 is a possible D gene (6 bases). The sequences come from CD4+ or CD8+ T cells sorted from blood, collected in a trial of the OX40 agonist ivuxolimab. This receptor was obtained from an adult with an advanced solid tumor such as melanoma, head and neck, liver or kidney cancer. In DNA, the CDR3 is TGTGCCAGCTCATTACGGGACTTAGGATACGAGCAGTACTTC. Amino acid sequence: CASSLRDLGYEQYF.